This is a list of T cell receptor beta chains from one sample in a study of blood T cell repertoires in COVID-19. Profiling relied on immunoSEQ multiplex PCR, and the TCRdb table lists in-frame clones only, not all of them. The table has almost 400,000 clones, approximately 88% seen once. Sequencing input: PBMCs or T cells enriched from blood (not recorded which). The source of these receptors is a young woman with acute COVID-19. CDR3s leave out the opening cysteine and the closing phenylalanine or tryptophan. Each record gives: J gene, V gene, CDR3 protein.

>TRBJ2-5|TRBV7-6
ASSPTDRGLLRGGETQY
>TRBJ1-6|TRBV5-1
ASSLSNNSPLH
>TRBJ2-1|TRBV6-5
ASRGQAYNEQF
>TRBJ1-2|TRBV7-8
ASSLVKGALRGYGYT
>TRBJ2-2|TRBV18
ASSPMAGGELF
>TRBJ2-3|TRBV4-1
ASSPRQYTSTDTQY
>TRBJ1-5|TRBV6-6
ASHRESQPQH
>TRBJ1-5|TRBV27
ASRQGAQPQH
>TRBJ2-4|TRBV19
ASSGPGSAGGVKNIQY
>TRBJ1-1|TRBV6-2/TRBV6-3
ASSYPGTASSAF